One sample yielded the 15 T cell receptor beta chains listed below, sequenced in a study of tumor-infiltrating lymphocytes in primary liver carcinoma. Total RNA amounting to around 450 ng was the source from which TCR beta cDNA was made with a constant-region primer. For TCR beta, libraries were produced by three nested multiplex PCR rounds using slightly modified ARM-PCR. The first two PCR rounds used TRBV1-TRBV30 forward primers with a C-beta reverse primer, 10 cycles each. TCRdb called the multiplex PCR reads again in MiXCR, with one record for every CDR3 protein. The repertoire holds 80,000 to 100,000 distinct CDR3 sequences, approximately 68% seen once, with 27% in the top ten. Unsorted bulk tissue, roughly 20-32 mg of it, served as the source for co-extraction of RNA and DNA. Input material: tumor-adjacent normal liver tissue. The origin of the receptors is a middle-aged man with primary liver carcinoma and hepatitis B virus infection.

With regard to this clonotype: The CDR3 does not end in the conserved phenylalanine or tryptophan, so this is likely a read error. The V and J genes are TRBV12-3 or TRBV12-4 and TRBJ2-2; D not certain. The CDR3 runs 11 residues. CDR3 bases: TGTGCCAGGTATACGCCCGGTGAGCTGTTTTAT. Translation: CARYTPGELFY.

This clonotype was counted between two and nine times. The chain has TRBV1 and TRBJ1-1; TRBD1 reflects the table's D call only, with no check against the DNA. TRBV1 is flagged as a pseudogene. CDR3 length: 13 amino acids. CDR3 region: CTRSHARGTEAFF. The CDR3 nucleotides read TGCACCAGAAGCCACGCCAGGGGCACTGAAGCTTTCTTT.

To note about this clonotype: Sequence at one end of the junction differs from germline and may be a read error. The chain links TRBV29-1 to TRBJ1-2; D is undetermined. Germline V lookup: CDR1 SQVTM, CDR2 ANQGSEA. The CDR3 is 13 residues long. The chain's CDR3 is CGVEAPGVGGYTF. The CDR3 DNA follows: TGCGGCGTTGAAGCACCAGGAGTTGGTGGCTATACCTTC.

In regard to this clonotype: Relative to the germline gene, one junction end is altered; a read error may explain this. The chain carries TRBV5-6 and TRBJ2-3; D is perhaps TRBD1 (6 bases). Germline V lookup: CDR1 SGHDT, CDR2 YYEEEE. CDR3 length equals 16 residues. The CDR3 loop is CAGSLDTLRGADTQYF. The DNA for the CDR3 is TGTGCCGGCAGCTTGGATACCCTCAGGGGCGCAGATACGCAGTATTTT.

About this clonotype itself: A read error may produce the germline difference seen at one junction end. V usage is TRBV7-9 and J usage is TRBJ2-4; D call uncertain. CDR1 and CDR2 from the germline V gene are SEHNR and FQNEAQ (reference sequence). This CDR3 has 14 amino acids. The CDR3: CANSFFGSQDIQYF. As DNA, the CDR3 is TGTGCCAACAGCTTCTTCGGATCTCAAGACATTCAGTACTTC.

This clonotype was detected ten times or more. The chain links TRBV7-9 to TRBJ2-1; possible D gene TRBD1, 5 bases. V was clipped by 2 bases and J by 8 bases, with 25 bases between them. The CDR3 totals 18 residues. CDR1 is SEHNR, CDR2 FQNEAQ, per germline (reference sequence). The CDR3 loop reads CASSLSSGRDVLTDEQFF. The CDR3 DNA reads TGTGCCAGCAGCTTAAGCTCTGGCAGGGATGTCCTTACAGATGAGCAGTTCTTC.

A remark on this clonotype: Its ends do not fully match the called genes, so a read error is possible. The chain is built from TRBV5-4 and TRBJ2-2; a possible D gene is TRBD2 (6 bases). The CDR3 length is 16 residues. Germline V gene data show CDR1 as SGHNT and CDR2 as YYREEE (reference sequence). CDR3 sequence reads: CASTDEEGLNTGKLFF. The CDR3 DNA follows: TGTGCCAGCACTGACGAGGAGGGATTGAACACCGGGAAGCTGTTTTTT.

The chain couples TRBV20-1 to TRBJ2-1; TRBD1 or TRBD2 may be the D gene (7 bases each). Per germline, CDR1 DFQATT and CDR2 SNEGSKA (reference sequence). The V end lost 3 bases, the J end lost 5 bases, and 11 bases lay between the germline ends. The CDR3 loop spans 13 amino acids. This chain's CDR3 is CSASQGGNNEQFF. CDR3 DNA: TGCAGTGCTAGCCAGGGGGGGAACAATGAGCAGTTCTTC.

This clonotype was observed at least ten times. This rearrangement joins TRBV6-2 or TRBV6-3 to TRBJ2-1, with 7 bases that match TRBD2. The ends lost 2 bases at V and 2 bases at J; junction bases unmatched: 3. The CDR3 has 15 amino acids. Per the germline V gene, CDR1 is MNHEY and CDR2 is SVGEGT. CDR3 bases: TGTGCCAGCAGTTACGGAGGGAGGGCCTACAATGAGCAGTTCTTC. The encoded protein is CASSYGGRAYNEQFF.

This clonotype was detected ten times or more. The chain uses TRBV29-1 and TRBJ2-2, with D maybe TRBD1 (5 bases). The V gene lost 6 bases and the J gene lost 6 bases, with 11 bases spanning the gap. The length of the CDR3 is 12 residues. In germline, CDR1 is SQVTM, CDR2 ANQGSEA. CDR3 in amino acids: CSVRAGPGELFF. CDR3 nucleotide sequence: TGCAGCGTCCGAGCAGGGCCCGGGGAGCTGTTTTTT.

As concerns this clonotype: A read error is likely, as this CDR3 ends without the conserved phenylalanine or tryptophan. This chain links TRBV29-1 with TRBJ1-5; no definite D call. The CDR3 extends over 14 amino acids. Per the germline V gene, CDR1 is SQVTM and CDR2 is ANQGSEA. Trimming took 5 bases from V and 5 from J, leaving 16 bases between them. The CDR3 sequence is CSVSPRTADQPQHS. In nucleotides, the CDR3 is TGCAGCGTTTCACCCCGGACGGCGGATCAGCCCCAGCATTCT.

This clonotype was detected a few times. V usage is TRBV5-4 and J usage is TRBJ1-2, with a possible D match to TRBD1 (6 bases). The germline gives CDR1 SGHNT, CDR2 YYREEE (reference sequence). Trimming shortened V by 5 bases and J by 4 bases, and 12 bases separated the two germline ends. CDR3 length: 13 residues. The CDR3 nucleotides are TGTGCCAGCAGTCGGGGGGGGGCCTATGGCTACACCTTC. Translation: CASSRGGAYGYTF.

The table lists this clonotype with a count of one. The genes are TRBV5-6 and TRBJ2-2; TRBD1 agrees at 9 bases. The CDR3 is 16 amino acids. Looked up from germline, CDR1 is SGHDT and CDR2 is YYEEEE. V dropped 3 bases and J dropped 17; count of bases not matched to a gene: 20. CDR3 nucleotide sequence: TGTGCCAGCAGCTCGTTCGGGACAGGGCGGACCGGAAGCTGTTTTTTT. It encodes CASSSFGTGRTGSCFF. Filled out from reference TRBV5-6 and TRBJ2-2, the complete variable domain reads DAGVTQSPTHLIKTRGQQVTLRCSPKSGHDTVSWYQQALGQGPQFIFQYYEEEERQRGNFPDRFSGHQFPNYSSELNVNALLLGDSALYLCASSSFGTGRTGSCFFGEGSRLTVL.

V usage is TRBV7-9 and J usage is TRBJ2-1; 8 bases align to TRBD2. From germline, CDR1 is SEHNR and CDR2 FQNEAQ (reference sequence). V lost 0 bases to trimming and J lost 4 bases; unmatched junction nucleotides: 5. The CDR3 has 16 residues. In nucleotides, the CDR3 is TGTGCCAGCAGCTTAGCCCGGAGCGGGAGTTACAATGAGCAGTTCTTC. It is translated as CASSLARSGSYNEQFF.

Details on this clonotype: Germline and junction disagree at one end, which may indicate a read error. J is TRBJ1-5 and V is TRBV4-1, with D possibly TRBD1 on 5 matching bases. The CDR3 is 15 residues long. Germline V gives CDR1 MGHRA, CDR2 YSYEKL. The CDR3 reads CASSQQGGGNQSQHF. The CDR3 DNA reads as TGCGCCAGCAGCCAGCAGGGAGGTGGCAATCAGTCCCAGCATTTT.